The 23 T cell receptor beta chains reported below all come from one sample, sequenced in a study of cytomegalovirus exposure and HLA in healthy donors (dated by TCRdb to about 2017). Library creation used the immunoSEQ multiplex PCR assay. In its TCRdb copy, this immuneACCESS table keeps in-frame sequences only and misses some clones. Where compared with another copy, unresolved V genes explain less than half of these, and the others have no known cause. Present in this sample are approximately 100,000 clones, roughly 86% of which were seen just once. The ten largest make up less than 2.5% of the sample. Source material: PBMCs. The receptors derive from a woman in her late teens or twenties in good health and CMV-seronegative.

The CDR3 sequence is CASSDSGYGGSTGELFF. CDR3 coding DNA: TGTGCCAGCAGTGACTCGGGGTATGGGGGCTCCACCGGGGAGCTGTTTTTT. V is TRBV6-4 and J is TRBJ2-2, with a weak D call TRBD1 (6 bases). The CDR3 consists of 17 residues. V dropped 0 bases and J dropped 4 bases, with 15 bases sitting between them. Germline assignment: CDR1 MRHNA and CDR2 SNTAGT.

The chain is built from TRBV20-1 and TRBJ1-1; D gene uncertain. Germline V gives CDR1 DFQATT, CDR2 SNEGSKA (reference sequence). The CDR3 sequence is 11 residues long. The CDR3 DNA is TGCAGGATAGAACGGGGCACTGAAGCTTTCTTT. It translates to CRIERGTEAFF.

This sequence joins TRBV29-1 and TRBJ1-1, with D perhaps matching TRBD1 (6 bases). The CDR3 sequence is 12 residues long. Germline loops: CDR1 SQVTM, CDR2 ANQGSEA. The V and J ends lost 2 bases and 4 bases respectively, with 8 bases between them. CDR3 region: CSVETGSTEAFF. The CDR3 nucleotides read TGCAGCGTTGAAACAGGGTCCACTGAAGCTTTCTTT. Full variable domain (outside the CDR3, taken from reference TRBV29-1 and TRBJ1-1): SAVISQKPSRDICQRGTSLTIQCQVDSQVTMMFWYRQQPGQSLTLIATANQGSEATYESGFVIDKFPISRPNLTFSTLTVSNMSPEDSSIYLCSVETGSTEAFFGQGTRLTVV.

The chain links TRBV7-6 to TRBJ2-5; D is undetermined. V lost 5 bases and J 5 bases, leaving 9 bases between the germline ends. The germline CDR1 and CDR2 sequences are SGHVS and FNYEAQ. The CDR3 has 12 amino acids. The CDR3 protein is CASSPLRETQYF. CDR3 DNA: TGTGCCAGCAGCCCGTTGAGGGAGACCCAGTACTTC.

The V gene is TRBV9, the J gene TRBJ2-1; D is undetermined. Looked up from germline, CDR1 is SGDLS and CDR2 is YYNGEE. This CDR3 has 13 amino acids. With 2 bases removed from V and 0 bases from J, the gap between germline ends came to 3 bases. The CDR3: CASSVGSYNEQFF. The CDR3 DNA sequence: TGTGCCAGCAGCGTCGGCTCCTACAATGAGCAGTTCTTC.

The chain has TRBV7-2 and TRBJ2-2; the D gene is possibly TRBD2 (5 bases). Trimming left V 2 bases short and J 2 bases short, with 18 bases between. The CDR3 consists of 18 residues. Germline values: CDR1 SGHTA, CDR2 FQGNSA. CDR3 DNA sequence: TGTGCCAGCAGCTTACGGGTCCTTTGGACTGGCAACACCGGGGAGCTGTTTTTT. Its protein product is CASSLRVLWTGNTGELFF.

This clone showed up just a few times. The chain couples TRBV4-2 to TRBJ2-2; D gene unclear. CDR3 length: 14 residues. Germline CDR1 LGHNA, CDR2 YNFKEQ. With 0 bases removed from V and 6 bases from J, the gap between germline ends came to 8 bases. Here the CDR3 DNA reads TGTGCCAGCAGCCAAGATATCGCGGCCGGGGAGCTGTTTTTT. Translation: CASSQDIAAGELFF.

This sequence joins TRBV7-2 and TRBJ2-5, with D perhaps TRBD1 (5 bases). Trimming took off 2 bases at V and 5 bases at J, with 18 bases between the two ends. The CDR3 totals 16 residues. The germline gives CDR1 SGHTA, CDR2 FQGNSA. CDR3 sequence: CASSLWGTVAGETQYF. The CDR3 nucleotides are TGTGCCAGCAGCTTATGGGGCACCGTCGCCGGGGAGACCCAGTACTTC.

The CDR3 sequence is CASSSVAGVGEQFF. The CDR3 bases are TGTGCCAGCAGTTCGGTAGCGGGAGTAGGTGAGCAGTTCTTC. The V gene is TRBV2, the J gene TRBJ2-1, with 9 bases matching TRBD2. V shed 5 bases and J 9 bases; nucleotides not matched to a gene: 8. Germline assignment: CDR1 SNHLY and CDR2 FYNNEI. CDR3 length equals 14 residues. Based on the CDR3 plus reference TRBV2 and TRBJ2-1, the full variable domain is EPEVTQTPSHQVTQMGQEVILRCVPISNHLYFYWYRQILGQKVEFLVSFYNNEISEKSEIFDDQFSVERPDGSNFTLKIRSTKLEDSAMYFCASSSVAGVGEQFFGPGTRLTVL.

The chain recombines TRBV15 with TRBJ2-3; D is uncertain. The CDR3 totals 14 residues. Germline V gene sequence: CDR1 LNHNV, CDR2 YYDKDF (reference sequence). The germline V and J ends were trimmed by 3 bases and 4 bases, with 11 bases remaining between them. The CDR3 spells CATSSVQWSDTQYF. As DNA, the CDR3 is TGTGCCACCAGCAGCGTTCAGTGGTCAGATACGCAGTATTTT.

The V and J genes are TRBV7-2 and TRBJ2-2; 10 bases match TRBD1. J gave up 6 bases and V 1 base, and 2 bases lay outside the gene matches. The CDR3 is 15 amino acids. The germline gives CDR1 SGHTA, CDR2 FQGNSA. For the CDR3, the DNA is TGTGCCAGCAGCTTAGTGACAGGGGGCCCCGGGGAGCTGTTTTTT. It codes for CASSLVTGGPGELFF.

The CDR3 DNA reads as TGTGCCAGCAGCTTAACACCCCCGTATGCGGGGGGGCCAGGTGAGCAGTTCTTC. Protein product: CASSLTPPYAGGPGEQFF. The rearrangement uses TRBV7-3 and TRBJ2-1; 9 bases are a match to TRBD2. The CDR3 has 18 amino acids. Germline CDR1 and CDR2: SGHTA and FQGTGA. J was trimmed by 9 bases and V by 0 bases; bases with no gene match: 15.

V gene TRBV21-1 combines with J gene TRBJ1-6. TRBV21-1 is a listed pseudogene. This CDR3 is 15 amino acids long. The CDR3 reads CASRRFLGRNSPLHF. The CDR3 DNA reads TGTGCCAGCAGGAGGTTCCTAGGAAGGAATTCACCCCTCCACTTT.

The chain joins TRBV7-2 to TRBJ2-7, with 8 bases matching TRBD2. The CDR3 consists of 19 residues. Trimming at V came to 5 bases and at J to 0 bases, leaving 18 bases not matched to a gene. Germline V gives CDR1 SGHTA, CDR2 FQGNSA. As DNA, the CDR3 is TGTGCCAGCAGCCTCGCCCCCAAATTAGCGGGGCTAAGCTCCTACGAGCAGTACTTC. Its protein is CASSLAPKLAGLSSYEQYF. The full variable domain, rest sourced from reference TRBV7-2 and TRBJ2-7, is GAGVSQSPSNKVTEKGKDVELRCDPISGHTALYWYRQSLGQGLEFLIYFQGNSAPDKSGLPSDRFSAERTGGSVSTLTIQRTQQEDSAVYLCASSLAPKLAGLSSYEQYFGPGTRLTVT.

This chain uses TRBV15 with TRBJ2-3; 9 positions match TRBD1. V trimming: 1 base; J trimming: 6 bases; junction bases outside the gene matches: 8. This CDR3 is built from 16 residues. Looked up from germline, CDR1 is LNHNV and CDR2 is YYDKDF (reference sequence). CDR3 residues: CATSRGATGGFDTQYF. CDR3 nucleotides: TGTGCCACCAGCAGAGGGGCGACAGGGGGTTTTGATACGCAGTATTTT. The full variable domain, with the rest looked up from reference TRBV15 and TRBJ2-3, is DAMVIQNPRYQVTQFGKPVTLSCSQTLNHNVMYWYQQKSSQAPKLLFHYYDKDFNNEADTPDNFQSRRPNTSFCFLDIRSPGLGDTAMYLCATSRGATGGFDTQYFGPGTRLTVL.

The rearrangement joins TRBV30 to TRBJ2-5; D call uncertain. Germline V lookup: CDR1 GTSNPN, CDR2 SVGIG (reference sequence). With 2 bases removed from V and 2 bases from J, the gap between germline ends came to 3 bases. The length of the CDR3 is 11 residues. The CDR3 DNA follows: TGTGCCTGGAGTCCACAAGAGACCCAGTACTTC. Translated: CAWSPQETQYF.

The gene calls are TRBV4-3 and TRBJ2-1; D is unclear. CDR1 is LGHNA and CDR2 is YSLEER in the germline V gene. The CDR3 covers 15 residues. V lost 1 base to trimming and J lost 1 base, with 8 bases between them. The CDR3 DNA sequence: TGCGCCAGCAGCCAAGGTCCGGGTTCCTACAATGAGCAGTTCTTC. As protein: CASSQGPGSYNEQFF.

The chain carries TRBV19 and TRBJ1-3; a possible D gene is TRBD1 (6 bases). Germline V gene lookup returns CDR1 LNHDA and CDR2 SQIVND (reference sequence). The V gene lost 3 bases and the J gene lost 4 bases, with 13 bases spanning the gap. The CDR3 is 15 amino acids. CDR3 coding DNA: TGTGCCAGTAGTATTATGCGGGGGCCAGGAAACACCATATATTTT. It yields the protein CASSIMRGPGNTIYF.

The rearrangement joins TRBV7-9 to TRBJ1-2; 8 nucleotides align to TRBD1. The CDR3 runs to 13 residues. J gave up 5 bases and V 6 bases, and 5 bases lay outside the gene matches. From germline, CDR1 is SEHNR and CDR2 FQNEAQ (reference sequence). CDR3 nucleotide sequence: TGTGCCAGCAGTCATGGACAGGGATATGGCTACACCTTC. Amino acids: CASSHGQGYGYTF.

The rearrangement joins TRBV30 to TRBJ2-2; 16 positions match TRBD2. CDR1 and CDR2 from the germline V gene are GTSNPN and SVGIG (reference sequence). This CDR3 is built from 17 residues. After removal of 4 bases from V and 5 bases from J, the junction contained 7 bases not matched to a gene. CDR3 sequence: CAWTGTSGGATTGELFF. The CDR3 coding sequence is TGTGCCTGGACCGGGACTAGCGGGGGGGCCACGACCGGGGAGCTGTTTTTT.

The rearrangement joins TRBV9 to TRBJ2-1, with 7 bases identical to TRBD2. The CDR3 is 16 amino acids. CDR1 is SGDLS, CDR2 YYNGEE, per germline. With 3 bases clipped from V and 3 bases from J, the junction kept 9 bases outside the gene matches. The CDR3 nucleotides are TGTGCCAGCAGCGCATCCATAGCGGGTTTCTACAATGAGCAGTTCTTC. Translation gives CASSASIAGFYNEQFF.

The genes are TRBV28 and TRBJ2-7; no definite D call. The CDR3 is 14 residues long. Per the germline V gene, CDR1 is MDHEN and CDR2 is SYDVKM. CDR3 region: CVSTPRMNRYEQYF. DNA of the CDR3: TGTGTATCAACTCCTAGGATGAATAGATACGAGCAGTACTTC.

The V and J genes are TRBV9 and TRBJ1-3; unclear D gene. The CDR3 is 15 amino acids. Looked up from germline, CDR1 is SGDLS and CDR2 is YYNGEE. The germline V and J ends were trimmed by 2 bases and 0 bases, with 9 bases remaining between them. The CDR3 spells CASSVSAISGNTIYF. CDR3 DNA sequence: TGTGCCAGCAGCGTGTCCGCGATCTCTGGAAACACCATATATTTT.